This T cell receptor (beta chain) was identified in a study of blood T cell repertoires in COVID-19. Overall study context: Some COVID-19 samples were acute and others convalescent; all came from the United States, Italy and Spain. The analysed material was cDNA or gDNA that came from T cells, B-cell-depleted T cells, or PBMCs.

Authors' processing steps: The authors estimated nucleated cell counts from reference gene primer amplification. The data were produced by immunoSEQ multiplex PCR, yet TCRdb's version contains in-frame clones alone and is incomplete. V and J calls and clone size follow that table, whereas D and trimming were derived from the DNA. The repertoire includes around 250,000 clones, about four fifths of them detected once, and 3.4% sits in the top ten. Germline loops: CDR1 SNHLY, CDR2 FYNNEI. The V and J ends lost 3 bases and 6 bases respectively, with 7 bases between them. The CDR3 totals 12 residues. The V and J genes are TRBV2 and TRBJ2-3, with D tentatively TRBD2 (5 bases). Sequencing input: peripheral blood. This TCR derives from a young woman with acute or convalescent COVID-19. CDR3 bases: TGTGCCAGCAGTGACCAGCGGGATACGCAGTATTTT. This sequence encodes CASSDQRDTQYF.